This entry is about one T cell receptor (beta chain). The data derive from a study of blood T cell repertoires in COVID-19. Study as a whole: Collection of acute and convalescent COVID-19 samples took place in the United States, Italy and Spain. T cells, B-cell-depleted T cells, or PBMCs provided the cDNA or gDNA that served as material.

In the original processing: The assay estimated nucleated cells by amplifying reference gene primers. The repertoire was sequenced with immunoSEQ multiplex PCR; TCRdb's copy has only in-frame clones and lacks some. That table is the source of V, J and clone size, and D and trimming were worked out from the DNA. The sample carries 150,000 to 200,000 clones, 70% to 90% recorded once. Germline V lookup: CDR1 SGHNT, CDR2 YYREEE (reference sequence). Trimming removed 4 bases at V and 2 bases at J, with 12 bases between. The CDR3 covers 14 residues. Material: peripheral blood. The receptor was isolated from a human donor in a cohort sampled during active COVID-19. V gene TRBV5-4 combines with J gene TRBJ2-5; the D gene is possibly TRBD2 (6 bases). This chain's CDR3 is CASSRPGLQETQYF. CDR3 nucleotides: TGTGCCAGCAGCCGACCGGGACTTCAAGAGACCCAGTACTTC.